The 21 T cell receptor beta chains reported below all come from one sample, sequenced in a study of blood T cell repertoires in COVID-19. Sequenced by immunoSEQ multiplex PCR; TCRdb stores in-frame clones only, minus some. The repertoire holds 70,000 to 100,000 clones, with roughly 91% as singletons. Sequencing input: peripheral blood. These receptors all stem from a woman aged 80 or over with active COVID-19.

J is TRBJ2-3 and V is TRBV10-3; 9 nucleotides agree with TRBD1. The germline V gene has CDR1 ENHRY and CDR2 SYGVKD. There are 14 residues in the CDR3. J was trimmed by 4 bases and V by 10 bases; bases with no gene match: 9. The CDR3 bases are TGTGCCACCAGAGGGGACAGGGAGGCAGATACGCAGTATTTT. Translation gives CATRGDREADTQYF.

The rearrangement links TRBV19 to TRBJ2-3; 8 bases agree with TRBD1. Losses at the gene ends were 4 bases for V and 3 bases for J; bases not matched to a gene: 12. The germline V gene has CDR1 LNHDA and CDR2 SQIVND (reference sequence). The CDR3 spans 17 residues. For the CDR3, the DNA is TGTGCCAGTAGTAATCCCCCCGGCAGGGGGCAAACAGATACGCAGTATTTT. As protein: CASSNPPGRGQTDTQYF.

The gene calls are TRBV4-3 and TRBJ2-3, with 7 bases identical to TRBD2. J gave up 1 base and V 2 bases, and 0 bases lay outside the gene matches. The CDR3 contains 14 residues. The germline gives CDR1 LGHNA, CDR2 YSLEER. As DNA, the CDR3 is TGCGCCAGCAGCCAAAGCGGGGGCACAGATACGCAGTATTTT. Translating gives CASSQSGGTDTQYF.

The rearrangement joins TRBV3-1 (or the pseudogene TRBV3-2) to TRBJ2-3; D remains ambiguous. The germline V gene has CDR1 LGHDT and CDR2 YNNKEL (reference sequence). Trimming left V 3 bases short and J 2 bases short, with 6 bases between. The CDR3 extends over 13 amino acids. The DNA for the CDR3 is TGTGCCAGCAGCCAGGCCCTCACAGATACGCAGTATTTT. Translating gives CASSQALTDTQYF.

This clone was seen more than once but under ten times. This chain connects TRBV11-1 to TRBJ2-7, with 8 bases lining up with TRBD2. The trim removed 5 bases at V and 2 bases at J, leaving 5 bases unmatched. The CDR3 consists of 14 residues. CDR1 is SGHAT and CDR2 is FQDESV in the germline V gene (reference sequence). The CDR3 DNA reads as TGTGCCAGCAGCCGGGGACTAGACGCCTACGAGCAGTACTTC. This translates into CASSRGLDAYEQYF.

This chain links TRBV6-2 or TRBV6-3 with TRBJ2-1; 7 bases are shared with TRBD2. The V and J ends lost 2 bases and 8 bases, in that order; junction bases with no gene match: 15. Germline values: CDR1 MNHEY, CDR2 SVGEGT. There are 17 residues in the CDR3. CDR3 DNA sequence: TGTGCCAGCAGTTACCCGAGGGGAGGGAGGGGCGGCGATGAGCAGTTCTTC. Translated, it gives CASSYPRGGRGGDEQFF.

This chain uses TRBV24-1 with TRBJ2-6; 7 bases are a match to TRBD1. This CDR3 spans 16 amino acids. Looked up from germline, CDR1 is KGHDR and CDR2 is SFDVKD. V trimming: 4 bases; J trimming: 0 bases; junction bases outside the gene matches: 2. CDR3 loop: CATSDRTGSGANVLTF. CDR3 bases: TGTGCCACCAGTGACCGGACAGGCTCTGGGGCCAACGTCCTGACTTTC.

The gene calls are TRBV7-2 and TRBJ2-2, with 9 bases identical to TRBD1. This CDR3 spans 15 amino acids. Germline V gene lookup returns CDR1 SGHTA and CDR2 FQGNSA. J gave up 4 bases and V 3 bases, and 3 bases lay outside the gene matches. The CDR3 DNA follows: TGTGCCAGCAGCTTGGGGACAGGGTTCACCGGGGAGCTGTTTTTT. Encoded protein: CASSLGTGFTGELFF.

The rearrangement joins TRBV11-2 to TRBJ2-7; 9 bases match TRBD1. This CDR3 is 16 amino acids long. J lost 1 base, V lost 5 bases, and 9 bases had no gene match. Germline V lookup: CDR1 SGHAT, CDR2 FQNNGV. CDR3 amino acids: CASSRGQGMLSYEQYF. CDR3 nucleotides: TGTGCCAGCAGCCGCGGACAGGGGATGTTATCCTACGAGCAGTACTTC.

The table lists this clone with a count of one. The V and J genes are TRBV7-3 and TRBJ2-1, with 10 bases aligning to TRBD2. Losses at the gene ends were 5 bases for V and 2 bases for J; bases not matched to a gene: 3. CDR1 and CDR2 (germline): SGHTA, FQGTGA. CDR3 length: 15 amino acids. The CDR3 bases are TGTGCCAGCAGCCAGAGCGGGAGGGCCTACAATGAGCAGTTCTTC. Its translation: CASSQSGRAYNEQFF.

This clone has a single count. The V call is TRBV9, the J call TRBJ1-1, with 7 positions matching TRBD1. The CDR3 covers 14 residues. Germline CDR1 is SGDLS and CDR2 is YYNGEE. Trimming cost V 4 bases and J 1 base; bases outside gene matches: 4. Here the CDR3 reads CASSPWDRNTEAFF. In DNA, the CDR3 is TGTGCCAGCAGCCCCTGGGACAGGAACACTGAAGCTTTCTTT.

The chain combines TRBV6-2 or TRBV6-3 with TRBJ1-2, with 8 bases identical to TRBD1. Germline CDR1 is MNHEY and CDR2 is SVGEGT. The CDR3 is 16 amino acids. After removal of 4 bases from V and 0 bases from J, the junction contained 7 bases not matched to a gene. CDR3 coding DNA: TGTGCCAGCAGTTCCCGGCAGGGGGCGTCTAACTATGGCTACACCTTC. Translating gives CASSSRQGASNYGYTF.

The rearrangement uses TRBV9 and TRBJ2-3; TRBD2 matches at 9 bases. The germline gives CDR1 SGDLS, CDR2 YYNGEE. The V gene end was trimmed by 4 bases and the J gene end by 6 bases; junction bases not matched to a gene: 15. This CDR3 is built from 17 residues. In DNA, the CDR3 is TGTGCCAGCAGCCCAGGGTGGCGGGAGGGCCGGTTGGATACGCAGTATTTT. It yields the protein CASSPGWREGRLDTQYF.

This clone qualifies as large. Other DNA sequences in the sample encode the same CDR3. The CDR3 DNA reads TGTGCCAGCAGTTCGGGAGGCGATGGCTACACCTTC. This encodes CASSSGGDGYTF. The rearrangement uses TRBV6-5 and TRBJ1-2, with no clear D. CDR1 is MNHEY, CDR2 SVGAGI, per germline. This CDR3 is built from 12 residues. The V gene lost 4 bases and the J gene lost 6 bases, with 9 bases spanning the gap.

As to this clone: Mismatch with germline at one junction end may stem from a read error. This chain connects TRBV5-8 to TRBJ2-3; TRBD2 aligns across 10 bases. The V gene's germline CDR1 is SGHTS and CDR2 YDEGEE. The CDR3 is 11 residues long. The CDR3 nucleotides read TGTGCCAGCAGCTTTCCTAGCGGGAGTTTGTGG. Residues: CASSFPSGSLW.

This chain connects TRBV5-4 to TRBJ2-2; 8 bases align to TRBD1. The CDR3 has 15 residues. CDR1 is SGHNT, CDR2 YYREEE, per germline (reference sequence). V shed 0 bases and J 3 bases; nucleotides not matched to a gene: 1. The CDR3 loop reads CASSLDRGDTGELFF. CDR3 DNA sequence: TGTGCCAGCAGCTTGGACAGGGGGGACACCGGGGAGCTGTTTTTT.

This clone was detected only once. The chain recombines TRBV7-9 with TRBJ2-3, with D possibly being TRBD2 (5 bases). The germline gives CDR1 SEHNR, CDR2 FQNEAQ (reference sequence). The CDR3 is made up of 15 amino acids. Trimming took 4 bases from V and 5 from J, leaving 16 bases between them. The CDR3 reads CASSSHMSGGDTQYF. Written as DNA, the CDR3 is TGTGCCAGCAGCTCCCACATGTCAGGAGGAGATACGCAGTATTTT.

The chain joins TRBV7-2 to TRBJ2-5, with 7 nucleotides matching TRBD2. The germline CDR1 and CDR2 sequences are SGHTA and FQGNSA. There are 14 residues in the CDR3. With V trimmed by 7 bases and J by 5 bases, 10 bases remained unmatched. This chain's CDR3 is CASTEAGVRETQYF. The CDR3 nucleotides are TGTGCCAGCACCGAGGCGGGGGTCCGGGAGACCCAGTACTTC. Filled out from reference TRBV7-2 and TRBJ2-5, the complete variable domain reads GAGVSQSPSNKVTEKGKDVELRCDPISGHTALYWYRQSLGQGLEFLIYFQGNSAPDKSGLPSDRFSAERTGGSVSTLTIQRTQQEDSAVYLCASTEAGVRETQYFGPGTRLLVL.

The gene calls are TRBV28 and TRBJ1-2; D may be TRBD1 (6 bases). From germline, CDR1 is MDHEN and CDR2 SYDVKM. The ends were cut back, 3 bases at V and 5 bases at J, with 13 bases in the middle. The CDR3 totals 14 residues. CDR3 loop: CASSLRGIYYGYTF. The CDR3 DNA is TGTGCCAGCAGTTTGAGGGGGATTTATTATGGCTACACCTTC.

The gene calls are TRBV21-1 and TRBJ2-3; the table's D call, TRBD2, was not checked against the DNA. TRBV21-1 is marked as a pseudogene. The CDR3 is 18 residues long. The CDR3 DNA reads as TGTGCCAGCAGCTCTTCACACGGACTAGCGGGAGTGGAGGATACGCAGTATTTT. Translating gives CASSSSHGLAGVEDTQYF.

This chain connects TRBV7-3 to TRBJ2-5; possible D gene TRBD2, 5 bases. V was pared by 5 bases and J by 7 bases, with 20 bases between. This CDR3 region has 15 residues. Germline CDR1 is SGHTA and CDR2 is FQGTGA. The CDR3 spells CASSPSMSRRGTQYF. The CDR3 DNA is TGTGCCAGCAGCCCATCCATGAGCCGCCGGGGGACCCAGTACTTC. The entire variable domain, with the rest obtained from reference TRBV7-3 and TRBJ2-5, is as follows: GAGVSQTPSNKVTEKGKYVELRCDPISGHTALYWYRQSLGQGPEFLIYFQGTGAADDSGLPNDRFFAVRPEGSVSTLKIQRTERGDSAVYLCASSPSMSRRGTQYFGPGTRLLVL.